This T cell receptor beta chain was captured in a study of blood T cell repertoires in COVID-19. Overall study: Italy, Spain and the United States were the sources of the convalescent and acute COVID-19 samples.

Original data processing: Reference gene primer amplification gave estimated nucleated cell counts. Assay: immunoSEQ multiplex PCR; the TCRdb copy retains only in-frame clones and omits some. Clone size and V and J calls were adopted from that table, with D and trimming inferred from the DNA. The sample includes some 280,000 clones, more than 80% of them seen just once. Germline V CDR1 and CDR2: LGHDT, YNNKEL (reference sequence). This CDR3 spans 12 amino acids. V was trimmed by 2 bases and J by 3 bases, leaving 4 bases between them. The V call is TRBV3-1 (or the pseudogene TRBV3-2), the J call TRBJ1-1; D is unclear. This receptor was taken from a woman between 25 and 40 years old with active or convalescent COVID-19. Sample: peripheral blood. CDR3 in DNA: TGTGCCAGCAGCCAAAGAGACACTGAAGCTTTCTTT. Residues: CASSQRDTEAFF.